These 24 T cell receptor beta chains share one sample of origin, sequenced in a study of read filtering for tumor transcriptome and immune sequencing. Molecular barcoded adaptors covering alpha/delta and beta/gamma chains were used on 400 to 450 ng RNA. TCRdb re-called the reads with MiXCR, one entry per CDR3 protein. The sample consists of 90,000 to 95,000 distinct CDR3 sequences, 20% to 25% of them appearing once. The sequenced material came from a population of CD138-negative cells sorted from bone marrow. The receptors originated from a donor at least 40 years old with multiple myeloma.

This clonotype was detected ten times or more. This chain connects TRBV9 to TRBJ1-1, with a tentative D call TRBD1 (6 bases). Trimming shortened V by 3 bases and J by 3 bases, and 12 bases separated the two germline ends. The CDR3 runs 14 residues. CDR1 SGDLS and CDR2 YYNGEE come from the germline V gene. CDR3 protein: CASSGRDMDTEAFF. The CDR3 DNA reads TGTGCCAGCAGCGGCCGGGACATGGACACTGAAGCTTTCTTT.

This clonotype was seen ten or more times. The chain employs TRBV5-4 and TRBJ2-1; 12 bases are shared with TRBD1. CDR1 is SGHNT and CDR2 is YYREEE in the germline V gene (reference sequence). This CDR3 is 14 amino acids long. After removal of 4 bases from V and 9 bases from J, the junction contained 5 bases not matched to a gene. CDR3 in amino acids: CASSQGQGAGEQFF. Written as DNA, the CDR3 is TGTGCCAGCAGCCAGGGACAGGGGGCTGGTGAGCAGTTCTTC.

This clonotype was counted many times. Relative to the germline gene, one junction end is altered; a read error may explain this. The rearrangement uses TRBV5-1 and TRBJ2-1; no reliable D call. This CDR3 comprises 13 residues. The germline V gene encodes CDR1 SGHRS and CDR2 YFSETQ. CDR3 in amino acids: CASSLARLNEQFF. Written as DNA, the CDR3 is TGTGCCAGCAGCTTAGCTCGACTCAATGAGCAGTTCTTC.

The table lists this clonotype with a few counts. The chain links TRBV28 to TRBJ2-3; the D gene is possibly TRBD1 (5 bases). The CDR3 is 13 residues long. Germline V lookup: CDR1 MDHEN, CDR2 SYDVKM. V was pared by 3 bases and J by 4 bases, with 8 bases between. CDR3 coding DNA: TGTGCCAGCAGTTTTGGGGCACCAGATACGCAGTATTTT. Residues: CASSFGAPDTQYF.

This clonotype was recorded at least ten times. The rearrangement uses TRBV2 and TRBJ2-1; 7 nucleotides line up with TRBD1. CDR3 size: 12 residues. V lost 7 bases and J lost 8; bases outside the gene matches: 5. Looked up from germline, CDR1 is SNHLY and CDR2 is FYNNEI. CDR3 in amino acids: CASNRGSHEQFF. CDR3 DNA sequence: TGTGCCAGCAACAGGGGTTCCCATGAGCAGTTCTTC.

Concerning this clonotype: A much larger clone differs by one base, so this may be a read error. The conserved closing phenylalanine or tryptophan is absent in this CDR3, likely reflecting a read error. This chain links TRBV3-1 with TRBJ2-1; D is perhaps TRBD1 or TRBD2 (5 bases each). The V and J ends lost 4 bases and 7 bases respectively, with 17 bases between them. The CDR3 totals 15 residues. Germline lookup yields CDR1 LGHDT and CDR2 YNNKEL (reference sequence). The CDR3 here is CASSPPGALGNEQFS. CDR3 nucleotides: TGTGCCAGCAGCCCCCCCGGGGCCCTGGGGAATGAGCAGTTCTCC.

This clonotype showed up many times. The chain employs TRBV6-2 or TRBV6-3 and TRBJ2-7; perhaps TRBD2 as D (6 bases). Germline assignment: CDR1 MNHEY and CDR2 SVGEGT. V lost 0 bases, J lost 4 bases, and 13 bases lay in between. There are 15 residues in the CDR3. CDR3 loop: CASSYSGGEGYEQYF. In DNA, the CDR3 is TGTGCCAGCAGTTACTCGGGCGGGGAAGGTTACGAGCAGTACTTC.

In its sample, this clonotype was seen a few times. The chain carries TRBV5-1 and TRBJ2-6, with 7 bases aligning to TRBD1. Trimming removed 0 bases from V and 1 base from J; junction bases left unmatched: 4. The CDR3 runs to 17 residues. Germline V CDR1 and CDR2: SGHRS, YFSETQ. The CDR3 nucleotides are TGCGCCAGCAGCTTGGGTAGGGGGCCGTCTGGGGCCAACGTCCTGACTTTC. Protein product: CASSLGRGPSGANVLTF.

The rearrangement links TRBV18 to TRBJ1-3; D is unclear. Deletions cut 3 bases from V and 0 bases from J, with 12 bases between. Germline CDR1 reads KGHSH; CDR2 reads LQKENI. This CDR3 has 16 amino acids. Written as DNA, the CDR3 is TGTGCCAGCTCACCTAGACGGATTCTCTCTGGAAACACCATATATTTT. Its protein is CASSPRRILSGNTIYF. Complete variable domain (other parts from reference TRBV18 and TRBJ1-3): NAGVMQNPRHLVRRRGQEARLRCSPMKGHSHVYWYRQLPEEGLKFMVYLQKENIIDESGMPKERFSAEFPKEGPSILRIQQVVRGDSAAYFCASSPRRILSGNTIYFGEGSWLTVV.

This clonotype showed up many times. This sequence joins TRBV5-1 and TRBJ1-1, with D possibly TRBD1 on 5 matching bases. The CDR3 has 14 residues. Germline CDR1 is SGHRS and CDR2 is YFSETQ. V gave up 2 bases and J gave up 1 base, with 9 bases separating them. The CDR3 bases are TGCGCCAGCAGCTTTGTGGGGGGGAACACTGAAGCTTTCTTT. As protein: CASSFVGGNTEAFF. The entire variable domain, with the rest obtained from reference TRBV5-1 and TRBJ1-1, is as follows: KAGVTQTPRYLIKTRGQQVTLSCSPISGHRSVSWYQQTPGQGLQFLFEYFSETQRNKGNFPGRFSGRQFSNSRSEMNVSTLELGDSALYLCASSFVGGNTEAFFGQGTRLTVV.

This clonotype was seen many times. This sequence joins TRBV12-3 or TRBV12-4 and TRBJ2-1; TRBD2 matches at 16 bases. The V and J ends lost 3 bases and 9 bases, in that order; junction bases with no gene match: 5. The CDR3 extends over 16 amino acids. In DNA form, the CDR3 reads TGTGCCAGCAGTTTCTTTGGGACTAGCGGGGGGGGTGAGCAGTTCTTC. It specifies CASSFFGTSGGGEQFF.

Details on this clonotype: With a much larger clone just one base away, this may be a read error. The chain combines TRBV7-9 with TRBJ2-1; no clear D gene. The length of the CDR3 is 12 residues. CDR1 SEHNR and CDR2 FQNEAQ come from the germline V gene (reference sequence). In nucleotides, the CDR3 is TGTGTCAGCAGCTTGTTACCCCATGAGCAGTTCTTC. Translated: CVSSLLPHEQFF.

This chain links TRBV25-1 with TRBJ2-1, with TRBD2 matching over 10 bases. After removal of 7 bases from V and 9 bases from J, the junction contained 9 bases not matched to a gene. Germline V gene lookup returns CDR1 MGHDK and CDR2 SYGVNS. The CDR3 has 14 residues. CDR3 amino acids: CASTWSGGAGEQFF. The DNA for the CDR3 is TGTGCCAGCACTTGGAGCGGGGGGGCCGGTGAGCAGTTCTTC.

At least ten counts were recorded for this clonotype. The chain recombines TRBV2 with TRBJ1-1; D gene uncertain. Germline V gene data show CDR1 as SNHLY and CDR2 as FYNNEI. The CDR3 spans 11 residues. V was pared by 6 bases and J by 7 bases, with 9 bases between. The CDR3 DNA is TGTGCCAGCAGGGAAAAGAGTGAAGCTTTCTTT. Translated, it gives CASREKSEAFF.

Only a few counts were recorded for this clonotype. The chain has TRBV7-3 and TRBJ2-2; no reliable D call. CDR1 is SGHTA, CDR2 FQGTGA, per germline. The CDR3 is made up of 12 amino acids. Trimming cost V 9 bases and J 8 bases, with 13 bases left between them. The CDR3, as DNA: TGTGCCAGTAGTAGATACCGAGGGGAGCTGTTTTTT. Its protein is CASSRYRGELFF.

This chain links TRBV7-9 with TRBJ2-5; a possible D gene is TRBD2 (6 bases). The V end lost 3 bases, the J end lost 2 bases, and 13 bases lay between the germline ends. The CDR3 runs to 15 residues. The germline V gene encodes CDR1 SEHNR and CDR2 FQNEAQ (reference sequence). CDR3 DNA: TGTGCCAGCAGCTTTTCGGGACTGCCACAAGAGACCCAGTACTTC. Its translation is CASSFSGLPQETQYF.

The table lists this clonotype with a few counts. The chain carries TRBV10-2 and TRBJ2-3; the D gene is possibly TRBD1 (6 bases). CDR1 WSHSY and CDR2 SAAADI come from the germline V gene. The CDR3 runs 14 residues. The V end was cut by 8 bases, the J end by 3 bases, with 15 bases between. CDR3 DNA: TGCGCCAGCTCCACACAGGGAAGTACAGATACGCAGTATTTT. It encodes CASSTQGSTDTQYF.

This clonotype was seen repeatedly, ten times or more. The chain employs TRBV5-1 and TRBJ2-5, with TRBD2 matching over 8 bases. J was trimmed by 0 bases and V by 5 bases; bases with no gene match: 3. Germline V gene sequence: CDR1 SGHRS, CDR2 YFSETQ. This CDR3 is 14 amino acids long. CDR3 DNA: TGCGCCAGCAGTAGCGGGGCGTACCAAGAGACCCAGTACTTC. It codes for CASSSGAYQETQYF.

This clonotype was seen many times. V usage is TRBV20-1 and J usage is TRBJ1-1, with 10 bases aligning to TRBD1. CDR1 and CDR2 from the germline V gene are DFQATT and SNEGSKA (reference sequence). The ends lost 0 bases at V and 5 bases at J; junction bases unmatched: 3. CDR3 size: 14 residues. Written as DNA, the CDR3 is TGCAGTGCTAGAGATACGGGACAGGGGACTGAAGCTTTCTTT. Its protein is CSARDTGQGTEAFF.

A few counts support this clonotype. V usage is TRBV18 and J usage is TRBJ2-7; unclear D gene. The germline V and J ends were trimmed by 5 bases and 2 bases, with 16 bases remaining between them. CDR3 length equals 15 residues. From germline, CDR1 is KGHSH and CDR2 LQKENI. The CDR3: CASSNQPSVAYEQYF. DNA of the CDR3: TGTGCCAGCTCAAATCAGCCGTCCGTGGCCTACGAGCAGTACTTC.

This clonotype was observed once. The chain is built from TRBV12-3 or TRBV12-4 and TRBJ2-1; perhaps TRBD1 as D (5 bases). The germline V and J ends were trimmed by 6 bases and 9 bases, with 21 bases remaining between them. This CDR3 has 15 amino acids. CDR3 coding DNA: TGTGCCAGCAGAAAACAGGAGAGCTCCTATAGTGAGCAGTTCTTC. Protein product: CASRKQESSYSEQFF.

Worth noting for this clonotype: A much bigger clone sits one base away, suggesting this may be a read error. This chain connects TRBV7-9 to TRBJ1-4; D is uncertain. The CDR3 is 15 residues long. Germline V gene sequence: CDR1 SEHNR, CDR2 FQNEAQ (reference sequence). The CDR3 spells CASSSSRGSNEKLCF. The CDR3 DNA reads TGTGCCAGCAGCTCGAGTCGGGGATCTAATGAAAAACTGTGTTTT.

In its sample, this clonotype was seen many times. The chain combines TRBV28 with TRBJ1-4; D call uncertain. Germline values: CDR1 MDHEN, CDR2 SYDVKM. Between the trimmed V and J ends, which lost 1 base and 5 bases, there was a span of 11 bases. This CDR3 spans 15 amino acids. DNA of the CDR3: TGTGCCAGCAGTTTATCGGTCCCGGGGAATGAAAAACTGTTTTTT. Protein sequence: CASSLSVPGNEKLFF.

In DNA, the CDR3 is TGCGCCAGCAGCCAAGATTTTGGAGATGGCTACACCTTC. Protein sequence: CASSQDFGDGYTF. J is TRBJ1-2 and V is TRBV4-1; unclear D gene. Germline loops: CDR1 MGHRA, CDR2 YSYEKL. The CDR3 has 13 amino acids. Deletions cut 0 bases from V and 6 bases from J, with 8 bases between.